Below, 20 T cell receptor beta chains from the same sample are listed, as sequenced in a study of blood T cells in healthy people across ages (dated by TCRdb to the mid-2010s). Library preparation used 5' RACE. Instrument used: Illumina HiSeq 2500. A second about 6 to 11 cycle PCR used a sample-barcoded 5' primer and a J-beta primer mix. The raw public reads went through TCRdb reprocessing: fastp at Q25, MiXCR clone calling, in-frame beta chains kept. Rows with a matching CDR3 protein are joined into one entry that keeps the most common DNA and genes. The sample data list 2 million or so distinct CDR3 sequences, and about 50% of these were observed just once. Roughly 2.1% of the sample is in the top ten clones. The specimen sequenced was blood. These receptors all stem from a woman in her 40s in good health.

This clonotype has only a few counts. The DNA for the CDR3 is TGCAGTGCTAGAGCCAAGCGGGGGGCCACCTACAATGAGCAGTTCTTC. This translates into CSARAKRGATYNEQFF. V usage is TRBV20-1 and J usage is TRBJ2-1; TRBD2 aligns across 9 bases. Per germline, CDR1 DFQATT and CDR2 SNEGSKA (reference sequence). There are 16 residues in the CDR3. V trimming: 1 base; J trimming: 2 bases; junction bases outside the gene matches: 6.

This clonotype was found a few times. V is TRBV5-1 and J is TRBJ2-5; 8 positions agree with TRBD1. The germline V gene has CDR1 SGHRS and CDR2 YFSETQ. CDR3 length: 14 amino acids. The ends lost 3 bases at V and 4 bases at J; junction bases unmatched: 5. The CDR3 here is CASSYQGARETQYF. The CDR3, as DNA: TGCGCCAGCAGCTATCAGGGGGCGCGAGAGACCCAGTACTTC.

This clonotype was recorded a few times. The gene calls are TRBV11-2 and TRBJ2-6; TRBD1 aligns across 9 bases. The CDR3 length is 19 residues. The germline gives CDR1 SGHAT, CDR2 FQNNGV. The ends lost 1 base at V and 2 bases at J; junction bases unmatched: 9. CDR3 nucleotides: TGTGCCAGCAGCTTAGTATCGGGACAGGGTGTCCCTGGGGCCAACGTCCTGACTTTC. This gives the protein CASSLVSGQGVPGANVLTF. The whole variable domain, remainder taken from reference TRBV11-2 and TRBJ2-6, is EAGVAQSPRYKIIEKRQSVAFWCNPISGHATLYWYQQILGQGPKLLIQFQNNGVVDDSQLPKDRFSAERLKGVDSTLKIQPAKLEDSAVYLCASSLVSGQGVPGANVLTFGAGSRLTVL.

The rearrangement uses TRBV6-2 or TRBV6-3 and TRBJ1-5; TRBD1 is a possible D gene (6 bases). The V gene's germline CDR1 is MNHEY and CDR2 SVGEGT. Trimming shortened V by 11 bases and J by 3 bases, and 14 bases separated the two germline ends. This CDR3 is 13 amino acids long. CDR3 coding DNA: TGTGCCTCCCGGAGGACAGTCAATCAGCCCCAGCATTTT. This encodes CASRRTVNQPQHF.

There are a few counts of this clonotype. V usage is TRBV5-1 and J usage is TRBJ2-3; D call uncertain. Looked up from germline, CDR1 is SGHRS and CDR2 is YFSETQ. Between the trimmed V and J ends, which lost 1 base and 0 bases, there was a span of 6 bases. CDR3 size: 14 residues. Written as DNA, the CDR3 is TGCGCCAGCAGCTTGACCAAGAGCACAGATACGCAGTATTTT. It yields the protein CASSLTKSTDTQYF. The complete variable domain, with remaining parts taken from reference TRBV5-1 and TRBJ2-3, reads KAGVTQTPRYLIKTRGQQVTLSCSPISGHRSVSWYQQTPGQGLQFLFEYFSETQRNKGNFPGRFSGRQFSNSRSEMNVSTLELGDSALYLCASSLTKSTDTQYFGPGTRLTVL.

This chain joins TRBV6-2 or TRBV6-3 and TRBJ2-7, with D perhaps matching TRBD1 (6 bases). The V gene's germline CDR1 is MNHEY and CDR2 SVGEGT. This CDR3 region has 12 residues. Trimming shortened V by 10 bases and J by 1 base, and 11 bases separated the two germline ends. In DNA form, the CDR3 reads TGTGCCACCAAGACAGGATCCTACGAGCAGTACTTC. Translation: CATKTGSYEQYF.

The chain has TRBV12-3 or TRBV12-4 and TRBJ2-7; D is possibly TRBD1 (7 bases). Trimming removed 4 bases at V and 2 bases at J, with 21 bases between. The CDR3 length is 17 residues. The CDR3 protein is CASSSRGGAGGPYEQYF. CDR3 nucleotide sequence: TGTGCCAGCAGTTCCCGTGGTGGCGCAGGGGGGCCCTACGAGCAGTACTTC.

The CDR3 sequence: CASSEYGGAYNEQFF. The CDR3 nucleotides are TGTGCCAGCAGTGAATACGGGGGGGCCTACAATGAGCAGTTCTTC. V is TRBV2 and J is TRBJ2-1, with TRBD2 identical over 8 bases. CDR1 SNHLY and CDR2 FYNNEI come from the germline V gene. J was trimmed by 2 bases and V by 2 bases; bases with no gene match: 2. There are 15 residues in the CDR3.

This CDR3 reads CASSLIGGDRATYEQYF. CDR3 in DNA: TGTGCCAGCAGCTTAATTGGGGGTGACAGGGCGACCTACGAGCAGTACTTC. The genes are TRBV7-2 and TRBJ2-7, with 7 positions matching TRBD1. Looked up from germline, CDR1 is SGHTA and CDR2 is FQGNSA. The CDR3 contains 17 residues. Trimming at V came to 2 bases and at J to 2 bases, leaving 12 bases not matched to a gene.

On this clonotype itself: A junction end diverges from the germline sequence, so it may reflect a read error. The rearrangement joins TRBV27 to TRBJ2-5; 7 bases agree with TRBD2. The germline CDR1 and CDR2 sequences are MNHEY and SMNVEV (reference sequence). The CDR3 has 13 residues. Here the CDR3 reads CAGSPRLAETQYF. CDR3 coding DNA: TGTGCCGGCAGTCCTCGACTAGCAGAGACCCAGTACTTC.

This clonotype showed up just a few times. The V gene is TRBV7-3, the J gene TRBJ2-3; 7 nucleotides line up with TRBD2. V dropped 5 bases and J dropped 4; count of bases not matched to a gene: 15. CDR3 size: 17 residues. In germline, CDR1 is SGHTA, CDR2 FQGTGA. CDR3 sequence (DNA): TGTGCCAGCAGCGGGTTTAGGAGCGGGGCAACTCCAGATACGCAGTATTTT. Its protein product is CASSGFRSGATPDTQYF.

The rearrangement links TRBV4-3 to TRBJ2-1; TRBD2 aligns across 11 bases. CDR1 is LGHNA and CDR2 is YSLEER in the germline V gene. The CDR3 has 15 residues. The ends lost 3 bases at V and 8 bases at J; junction bases unmatched: 6. The CDR3 loop is CASSQVAGGPYEQFF. The CDR3 coding sequence is TGCGCCAGCAGCCAGGTAGCGGGAGGGCCGTATGAGCAGTTCTTC.

With respect to this clonotype: A single base separates this from a much larger clone, so it may be a read error. DNA of the CDR3: TGTGCCAGCAGCCAAGTAAAGGGGACAGGGGATCGGAATAACTATGACTACACCTTC. This encodes CASSQVKGTGDRNNYDYTF. This chain uses TRBV4-2 with TRBJ1-2; TRBD1 matches at 10 bases. This CDR3 has 19 residues. Germline V CDR1 and CDR2: LGHNA, YNFKEQ.

V usage is TRBV20-1 and J usage is TRBJ1-2; TRBD1 is a possible D gene (6 bases). Looked up from germline, CDR1 is DFQATT and CDR2 is SNEGSKA (reference sequence). The CDR3 consists of 13 residues. Trimming cost V 6 bases and J 4 bases, with 15 bases left between them. Here the CDR3 reads CSAGTPSGYGYTF. As DNA, the CDR3 is TGCAGTGCCGGGACACCCTCCGGCTATGGCTACACCTTC.

J is TRBJ2-7 and V is TRBV11-2; D is unresolved. The CDR3 has 16 residues. CDR1 and CDR2 (germline): SGHAT, FQNNGV. Trimming removed 1 base from V and 5 bases from J, with 18 bases in between. The CDR3 region is CASSLGHLSPSDEQYF. The DNA for the CDR3 is TGTGCCAGCAGCTTAGGACACCTAAGCCCATCTGACGAGCAGTACTTC. The complete variable domain, with remaining parts taken from reference TRBV11-2 and TRBJ2-7, reads EAGVAQSPRYKIIEKRQSVAFWCNPISGHATLYWYQQILGQGPKLLIQFQNNGVVDDSQLPKDRFSAERLKGVDSTLKIQPAKLEDSAVYLCASSLGHLSPSDEQYFGPGTRLTVT.

The rearrangement links TRBV7-3 to TRBJ2-1; D assignment may be TRBD1 or TRBD2 (5 bases each). The germline V gene has CDR1 SGHTA and CDR2 FQGTGA. CDR3 length equals 15 residues. V lost 7 bases to trimming and J lost 6 bases, with 19 bases between them. The CDR3 nucleotides are TGTGCCAGCACCTCCTCGGGGCAAATGAGCAATGAGCAGTTCTTC. This translates into CASTSSGQMSNEQFF.

This chain joins TRBV12-3 or TRBV12-4 and TRBJ2-4; D could derive from TRBD1 or TRBD2 (6 bases each). CDR3 size: 16 residues. The V gene lost 2 bases and the J gene lost 8 bases, with 19 bases spanning the gap. CDR3 coding DNA: TGTGCCAGCAGTTTACAACAAAAGGGGGGACGGGACATTCAGTACTTC. As protein: CASSLQQKGGRDIQYF.

The genes are TRBV5-1 and TRBJ2-6, with D tentatively TRBD1 (5 bases). This CDR3 spans 17 amino acids. V lost 1 base to trimming and J lost 0 bases, with 11 bases between them. CDR1 and CDR2 from the germline V gene are SGHRS and YFSETQ. The CDR3 protein is CASSLMQGISGANVLTF. For the CDR3, the DNA is TGCGCCAGCAGCTTGATGCAGGGTATCTCTGGGGCCAACGTCCTGACTTTC.

The gene calls are TRBV9 and TRBJ2-3; D possibly corresponds to TRBD1 (6 bases). The CDR3 extends over 15 amino acids. Trimming cost V 1 base and J 1 base, with 10 bases left between them. Germline-derived CDR1 and CDR2 are SGDLS and YYNGEE. CDR3: CASSVMAGGTDTQYF. The CDR3 region has the DNA TGTGCCAGCAGCGTAATGGCAGGGGGCACAGATACGCAGTATTTT.

This chain joins TRBV7-2 and TRBJ2-5; 9 bases are a match to TRBD1. Germline assignment: CDR1 SGHTA and CDR2 FQGNSA. There are 15 residues in the CDR3. After removal of 2 bases from V and 5 bases from J, the junction contained 6 bases not matched to a gene. The CDR3 DNA reads TGTGCCAGCAGCTTACGGTGGGACAGGGTGGAGACCCAGTACTTC. Amino acids: CASSLRWDRVETQYF.